This T cell receptor (beta chain) is from a study of regulatory T cells in long-lasting Graves disease. Regarding time point: newly diagnosed GD, antithyroid drugs for less than 3 months. Making the TCR library involved RNA that had been extracted from PBMCs. With iRepertoire HTBI primers and Arm-PCR of CDR3 regions, TCR beta libraries were built. Using its own MiXCR run on the multiplex PCR reads, TCRdb lists one record per CDR3 protein. The data contain about 470,000 distinct CDR3 sequences, under 15% of them singletons. The germline CDR1 and CDR2 sequences are KGHDR and SFDVKD. CDR3 length: 19 amino acids. V was clipped by 3 bases and J by 0 bases, with 17 bases between them. This clonotype was counted a few times. These same records also appear under a second study, on T cells in Graves' hyperthyroidism and ophthalmopathy.

This chain connects TRBV24-1 to TRBJ2-6; perhaps TRBD2 as D (6 bases). This specimen consisted of peripheral blood mononuclear cells (PBMCs), obtained at new diagnosis, from a patient treated with antithyroid drugs. This receptor was identified in a woman younger than 45 with Graves disease. The CDR3 DNA reads TGTGCCACCAGTGATGGGGGGACCGGGACCCCCTCTGGGGCCAACGTCCTGACTTTC. Translated, it gives CATSDGGTGTPSGANVLTF.